The 16 T cell receptor beta chains below come from one sample, sequenced in a study of identical twins (dated by TCRdb to 2015 to 2016). Libraries were prepared through 5' RACE. Sequencing used an Illumina HiSeq 2000. Using fastp at Q25 and MiXCR, TCRdb reprocessed the public reads and kept productive beta chains. Here each entry gathers all rows of one CDR3 protein and keeps the most common genes and DNA. This sample is represented by roughly 1,500,000 distinct CDR3 sequences; about 31% of them were singletons. The ten biggest clones cover roughly 0.3% of the sample. The sequenced material came from cord blood. The receptors originated from a newborn girl in good health.

This clonotype was seen once. V usage is TRBV10-3 and J usage is TRBJ2-5, with D tentatively TRBD2 (6 bases). The CDR3 is 15 residues long. The germline CDR1 and CDR2 sequences are ENHRY and SYGVKD. Trimming took off 4 bases at V and 2 bases at J, with 14 bases between the two ends. The CDR3: CAISAGTGPQETQYF. CDR3 DNA: TGTGCCATCAGTGCCGGGACTGGACCTCAAGAGACCCAGTACTTC.

The chain recombines TRBV29-1 with TRBJ2-3; D is undetermined. CDR3 length equals 12 residues. Germline assignment: CDR1 SQVTM and CDR2 ANQGSEA. Deletions cut 5 bases from V and 0 bases from J, with 6 bases between. The CDR3 region has the DNA TGCAGCGTTACCTCAAGCACAGATACGCAGTATTTT. This gives the protein CSVTSSTDTQYF.

Written as DNA, the CDR3 is TGCAGTGGGGGACAGGGACCGAGCGAGCAGTACTTC. Translating it yields CSGGQGPSEQYF. V is TRBV20-1 and J is TRBJ2-7, with TRBD1 matching over 9 bases. CDR1 and CDR2 (germline): DFQATT, SNEGSKA (reference sequence). V lost 7 bases, J lost 6 bases, and 7 bases stayed unmatched. CDR3 size: 12 residues.

The J gene is TRBJ2-3, the V gene TRBV4-1; D gene uncertain. Germline V gene lookup returns CDR1 MGHRA and CDR2 YSYEKL. The CDR3 runs to 11 residues. Trimming removed 8 bases at V and 5 bases at J, with 8 bases between. CDR3 in DNA: TGCGCCAGCGAATCCCGAGATACGCAGTATTTT. Its protein product is CASESRDTQYF.

This clonotype was seen only a few times. The chain couples TRBV10-3 to TRBJ2-1; D is unresolved. The V and J ends lost 5 bases and 0 bases respectively, with 11 bases between them. CDR1 ENHRY and CDR2 SYGVKD come from the germline V gene. The CDR3 sequence is 15 residues long. In nucleotides, the CDR3 is TGTGCCATCAGTCTAGGACCGATCTCCTACAATGAGCAGTTCTTC. This encodes CAISLGPISYNEQFF.

The genes are TRBV27 and TRBJ1-5; 9 nucleotides line up with TRBD1. From germline, CDR1 is MNHEY and CDR2 SMNVEV (reference sequence). V shed 4 bases and J 6 bases; nucleotides not matched to a gene: 4. There are 14 residues in the CDR3. The CDR3: CASSSGDRVQPQHF. The CDR3 DNA sequence: TGTGCCAGCAGTTCTGGGGACAGGGTTCAGCCCCAGCATTTT.

Worth noting for this clonotype: A read error may be the cause here, since a much bigger clone is one base away. Since the CDR3 does not end with the conserved phenylalanine or tryptophan, this likely comes from a read error. V gene TRBV7-8 combines with J gene TRBJ2-1; 9 bases line up with TRBD2. Germline CDR1 SGHVS, CDR2 FQNEAQ. The CDR3 is 16 amino acids. V dropped 1 base and J dropped 7; count of bases not matched to a gene: 8. The CDR3 is CASSLVASGIGNEQFL. The CDR3 DNA is TGTGCCAGCAGCTTAGTTGCTAGCGGGATAGGGAATGAGCAGTTCTTG.

This rearrangement joins TRBV2 to TRBJ2-7; 11 bases are a match to TRBD2. The CDR3 sequence is 15 residues long. CDR1 and CDR2 (germline): SNHLY, FYNNEI. Trimming at V came to 5 bases and at J to 4 bases, leaving 7 bases not matched to a gene. The CDR3 nucleotides are TGTGCCAGCAGTTTAGCGGGGGGGCTGTTGTACGAGCAGTACTTC. It specifies CASSLAGGLLYEQYF.

This clonotype has more than one count but fewer than ten. The rearrangement uses TRBV5-1 and TRBJ2-7; D is undetermined. Germline V gene data show CDR1 as SGHRS and CDR2 as YFSETQ. There are 11 residues in the CDR3. V was cut by 4 bases and J by 5 bases, with 7 bases left in between. CDR3 nucleotide sequence: TGCGCCAGCAGCACATCCCACGAGCAGTACTTC. It specifies CASSTSHEQYF.

In this sample, this clonotype turned up a few times. This chain connects TRBV4-1 to TRBJ2-3; no clear D gene. CDR1 and CDR2 from the germline V gene are MGHRA and YSYEKL. The CDR3 spans 16 residues. V lost 2 bases to trimming and J lost 6 bases, with 18 bases between them. This CDR3 reads CASSQPLQRAYDTQYF. CDR3 nucleotides: TGCGCCAGCAGCCAACCCCTCCAGCGAGCTTACGATACGCAGTATTTT.

Worth noting for this clonotype: Compared with germline, one end of the junction differs, possibly owing to a read error. This chain uses TRBV20-1 with TRBJ2-3, with D possibly being TRBD2 (6 bases). CDR1 is DFQATT, CDR2 SNEGSKA, per germline (reference sequence). The CDR3 is 16 residues long. In DNA form, the CDR3 reads TGCAGTACTAGAGACCCCGGACGGGAGTTCACAGATACGCAGTATTTT. Encoded protein: CSTRDPGREFTDTQYF.

The chain combines TRBV20-1 with TRBJ2-7, with 14 bases identical to TRBD2. The CDR3 consists of 15 residues. After removal of 5 bases from V and 4 bases from J, the junction contained 7 bases not matched to a gene. The germline gives CDR1 DFQATT, CDR2 SNEGSKA (reference sequence). The CDR3 spells CSAAKGTSGSYEQYF. In DNA, the CDR3 is TGCAGTGCTGCAAAGGGGACTAGCGGGAGTTACGAGCAGTACTTC.

J is TRBJ1-1 and V is TRBV20-1, with D tentatively TRBD1 (6 bases). The ends were cut back, 3 bases at V and 0 bases at J, with 14 bases in the middle. The CDR3 sequence is 15 residues long. From germline, CDR1 is DFQATT and CDR2 SNEGSKA (reference sequence). CDR3 protein: CSASGGLALNTEAFF. CDR3 nucleotide sequence: TGCAGTGCTAGTGGGGGGCTCGCCTTGAACACTGAAGCTTTCTTT.

The chain is built from TRBV15 and TRBJ2-3, with D possibly being TRBD2 (5 bases). This CDR3 is built from 14 residues. The V end lost 5 bases, the J end lost 10 bases, and 19 bases lay between the germline ends. Germline V CDR1 and CDR2: LNHNV, YYDKDF (reference sequence). CDR3 in amino acids: CATSLERAFYAQYF. In DNA form, the CDR3 reads TGTGCCACCAGCCTGGAGAGGGCCTTTTATGCGCAGTATTTT.

The chain has TRBV11-1 and TRBJ1-2, with D unresolved. Germline lookup yields CDR1 SGHAT and CDR2 FQDESV (reference sequence). V was cut by 3 bases and J by 8 bases, with 16 bases left in between. The CDR3 length is 14 residues. The CDR3 reads CASSFRTGTEGYTF. The CDR3 DNA reads TGTGCCAGCAGCTTCCGTACGGGAACGGAGGGCTACACCTTC.

V usage is TRBV20-1 and J usage is TRBJ2-7, with D tentatively TRBD1 (5 bases). The ends were cut back, 3 bases at V and 2 bases at J, with 11 bases in the middle. The CDR3 totals 13 residues. CDR1 is DFQATT and CDR2 is SNEGSKA in the germline V gene (reference sequence). The CDR3 region is CSARFRATYEQYF. As DNA, the CDR3 is TGCAGTGCTAGGTTCAGGGCCACCTACGAGCAGTACTTC.